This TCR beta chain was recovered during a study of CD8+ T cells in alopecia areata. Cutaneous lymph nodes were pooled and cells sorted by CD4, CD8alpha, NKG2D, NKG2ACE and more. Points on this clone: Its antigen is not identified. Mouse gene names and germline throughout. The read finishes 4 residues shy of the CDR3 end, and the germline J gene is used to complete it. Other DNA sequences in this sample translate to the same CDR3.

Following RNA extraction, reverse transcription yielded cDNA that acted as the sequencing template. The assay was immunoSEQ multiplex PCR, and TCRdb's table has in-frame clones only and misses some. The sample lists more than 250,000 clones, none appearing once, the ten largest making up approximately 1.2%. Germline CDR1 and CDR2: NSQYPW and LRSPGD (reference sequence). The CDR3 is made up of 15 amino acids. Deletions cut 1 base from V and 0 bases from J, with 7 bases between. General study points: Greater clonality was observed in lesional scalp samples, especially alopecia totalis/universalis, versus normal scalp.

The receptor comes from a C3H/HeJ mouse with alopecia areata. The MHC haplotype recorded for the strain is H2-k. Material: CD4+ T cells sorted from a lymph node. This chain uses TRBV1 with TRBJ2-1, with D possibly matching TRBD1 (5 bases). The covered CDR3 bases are TGCACCTGCAGTGCAGGAGGGGATAACTATGCT. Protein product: CTCSAGGDNYA. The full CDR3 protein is CTCSAGGDNYAEQFF.